This record covers a single TCR beta chain. Trimming shortened V by 1 base and J by 6 bases, and 13 bases separated the two germline ends. The CDR3 is 13 residues long. Germline V gene data show CDR1 as DFQATT and CDR2 as SNEGSKA (reference sequence). This record belongs to a study of identical twins. Each CDR3 protein is one row after TCRdb ran MiXCR on the 5' RACE reads. The sample carries hundreds of thousands of distinct CDR3 sequences, around 24% recorded once. These data also formed part of another study, on yellow fever vaccine responses in identical twins.

The chain joins TRBV20-1 to TRBJ2-7; D is perhaps TRBD1 or TRBD2 (5 bases each). The origin of this receptor is a woman aged 18-29 years in good health. The source material was CD4+ T cells sorted from blood. DNA of the CDR3: TGCAGTGCTAGAGGGGGCGCGGGTGGCGAGCAGTACTTC. It specifies CSARGGAGGEQYF.